One and the same sample provided the 29 T cell receptor beta chains below, sequenced in a study of metastatic and nonmetastatic thyroid tumors. Every patient was untreated before thyroid surgery. TCRdb re-analyzed the PCR reads using MiXCR. The repertoire has fewer than 40,000 clones, around 18% of them found once; the top ten carry roughly an eighth. Sequences were obtained from tumor tissue. Source of these receptors: a female donor with papillary thyroid cancer or a benign thyroid nodule (not recorded which). Some clones in this sample may be carry-over from other donors' samples.

The chain uses TRBV7-8 and TRBJ1-2, with D uncertain. V lost 6 bases to trimming and J lost 9 bases, with 20 bases between them. The germline CDR1 and CDR2 sequences are SGHVS and FQNEAQ. This CDR3 spans 14 amino acids. CDR3 nucleotides: TGTGCCAGCAGTTACGTAGCGTCCCTTGGGTGCTACACCTTC. It yields the protein CASSYVASLGCYTF.

This rearrangement joins TRBV5-1 to TRBJ1-2; D not resolved. The germline V and J ends were trimmed by 4 bases and 4 bases, with 14 bases remaining between them. The germline V gene has CDR1 SGHRS and CDR2 YFSETQ. CDR3 size: 14 residues. CDR3 loop: CASSPDIFFYGYTF. CDR3 sequence (DNA): TGCGCCAGCAGCCCCGACATCTTCTTCTATGGCTACACCTTC.

This clone was seen more than once but under ten times. CDR3 nucleotides: TGTGCCAGCAGTTTATCTCGGACAGTAGAGCTTTTCGGGGCCCTCCACTTT. Residues: CASSLSRTVELFGALHF. The V and J genes are TRBV27 and TRBJ1-6; D is possibly TRBD1 (6 bases). V was cut by 0 bases and J by 14 bases, with 23 bases left in between. The germline CDR1 and CDR2 sequences are MNHEY and SMNVEV (reference sequence). There are 17 residues in the CDR3.

The chain carries TRBV9 and TRBJ2-7; 8 bases are shared with TRBD2. The V gene end was trimmed by 4 bases and the J gene end by 2 bases; junction bases not matched to a gene: 14. Germline-derived CDR1 and CDR2 are SGDLS and YYNGEE. The CDR3 totals 17 residues. For the CDR3, the DNA is TGTGCCAGCAGCCCAAAAATCGGGAGGGTAGAAACCTACGAGCAGTACTTC. Amino acids: CASSPKIGRVETYEQYF.

The chain couples TRBV6-2 or TRBV6-3 to TRBJ1-1, with D possibly TRBD1 on 6 matching bases. This CDR3 is 18 amino acids long. Per the germline V gene, CDR1 is MNHEY and CDR2 is SVGEGT. V was cut by 2 bases and J by 5 bases, with 24 bases left in between. The CDR3 region is CASSYRQAPHPWETEAFF. Written as DNA, the CDR3 is TGTGCCAGCAGTTACCGACAGGCACCACACCCTTGGGAGACTGAAGCTTTCTTT.

The rearrangement links TRBV11-2 to TRBJ2-2; tentatively, D is TRBD1 (5 bases). The CDR3 sequence is 13 residues long. Trimming left V 5 bases short and J 8 bases short, with 12 bases between. Germline V gene lookup returns CDR1 SGHAT and CDR2 FQNNGV. The CDR3 DNA reads TGTGCCAGCAGCCCCCGGACAAATGGGGAGCTGTTTTTT. Translated, it gives CASSPRTNGELFF.

This clone was found many times. Additional DNA sequences in this sample encode the identical CDR3. The V and J genes are TRBV2 and TRBJ2-2; D may match TRBD1 or TRBD2 (5 bases each). Germline-derived CDR1 and CDR2 are SNHLY and FYNNEI. V was shortened by 6 bases and J by 6 bases, with 5 bases between the two germline ends. The CDR3 is made up of 11 amino acids. The CDR3: CASRGAGELFF. CDR3 nucleotides: TGTGCCAGCAGGGGGGCCGGGGAGCTGTTTTTT.

This clone was picked up many times. The chain carries TRBV7-2 and TRBJ1-1; 8 bases agree with TRBD1. Unmatched junction bases numbered 4, after V lost 5 bases and J lost 2 bases. The CDR3 is made up of 14 amino acids. Germline lookup yields CDR1 SGHTA and CDR2 FQGNSA. DNA for the CDR3: TGTGCCAGCAGCCAGGGGGCAGCTAACACTGAAGCTTTCTTT. Translation gives CASSQGAANTEAFF.

The table lists this clone with many counts. V usage is TRBV20-1 and J usage is TRBJ2-2; the D gene is possibly TRBD2 (6 bases). Germline V CDR1 and CDR2: DFQATT, SNEGSKA (reference sequence). The CDR3 has 18 residues. The V and J ends lost 0 bases and 1 base respectively, with 18 bases between them. CDR3 amino acids: CSARDGVAGLRNTGELFF. CDR3 coding DNA: TGCAGTGCTAGAGATGGCGTCGCGGGACTCCGGAACACCGGGGAGCTGTTTTTT.

This clone was counted at least ten times. The J gene is TRBJ2-3, the V gene TRBV5-1; D may be TRBD1 (6 bases). Trimming pared 0 bases from V and 5 bases from J, leaving 10 bases between. The CDR3 sequence is 14 residues long. CDR1 SGHRS and CDR2 YFSETQ come from the germline V gene. CDR3 DNA sequence: TGCGCCAGCAGCTTGGGGGGGCTGATAGATACGCAGTATTTT. It yields the protein CASSLGGLIDTQYF.

This chain uses TRBV5-4 with TRBJ2-7, with no clear D. Germline CDR1 is SGHNT and CDR2 is YYREEE (reference sequence). The length of the CDR3 is 12 residues. Trimming stripped 0 bases from V and 6 bases from J, with 7 bases between. As DNA, the CDR3 is TGTGCCAGCAGCTTGGGGTGGTCCGAGCAGTACTTC. It translates to CASSLGWSEQYF.

The chain recombines TRBV5-1 with TRBJ2-7; D possibly corresponds to TRBD1 (5 bases). This CDR3 comprises 16 residues. Germline CDR1 is SGHRS and CDR2 is YFSETQ. V lost 4 bases and J 3 bases, leaving 20 bases between the germline ends. The CDR3 DNA follows: TGCGCCAGCAGCGGAAAGCTAACAGGTACTTTCTACGAGCAGTACTTC. Its protein product is CASSGKLTGTFYEQYF.

This clone was picked up many times. This chain connects TRBV11-1 to TRBJ1-6; D unresolved. Trimming removed 2 bases at V and 7 bases at J, with 15 bases between. The CDR3 totals 16 residues. CDR1 is SGHAT and CDR2 is FQDESV in the germline V gene (reference sequence). Here the CDR3 reads CASSLTALAGNSPLHF. The CDR3, as DNA: TGTGCCAGCAGCTTAACGGCCTTAGCGGGGAATTCACCCCTCCACTTT.

This clone was counted a few times. V usage is TRBV5-1 and J usage is TRBJ2-3; D possibly matches TRBD1 or TRBD2 (5 bases each). CDR3 length: 16 amino acids. The germline CDR1 and CDR2 sequences are SGHRS and YFSETQ. V was cut by 5 bases and J by 4 bases, with 20 bases left in between. CDR3 loop: CASRLLTIPGPDTQYF. CDR3 bases: TGCGCCAGCAGACTCCTGACTATACCGGGGCCAGATACGCAGTATTTT. Using reference TRBV5-1 and TRBJ2-3 for the parts outside the CDR3, the full variable domain is KAGVTQTPRYLIKTRGQQVTLSCSPISGHRSVSWYQQTPGQGLQFLFEYFSETQRNKGNFPGRFSGRQFSNSRSEMNVSTLELGDSALYLCASRLLTIPGPDTQYFGPGTRLTVL.

This clone was detected ten times or more. J is TRBJ1-3 and V is TRBV6-4; weak D call: TRBD1 (6 bases). Deletions cut 4 bases from V and 0 bases from J, with 19 bases between. The CDR3 has 18 residues. Germline CDR1 MRHNA, CDR2 SNTAGT. CDR3 coding DNA: TGTGCCAGCAGTGGAAGCATACCGACAGGCCGCTCTGGAAACACCATATATTTT. It yields the protein CASSGSIPTGRSGNTIYF.

In its sample, this clone was seen many times. This sample includes further DNA sequences coding for the same CDR3. The chain links TRBV14 to TRBJ1-1; D is uncertain. In germline, CDR1 is SGHDN, CDR2 FVKESK. The CDR3 sequence is 14 residues long. Trimming left V 0 bases short and J 10 bases short, with 15 bases between. The CDR3 nucleotides are TGTGCCAGCAGCCAAGAATTTGGTTGGGCCCGAGCTTTCTTT. Protein: CASSQEFGWARAFF.

This clone has at least ten counts. This chain uses TRBV7-3 with TRBJ2-1; D is unresolved. Trimming removed 2 bases at V and 6 bases at J, with 20 bases between. The CDR3 totals 17 residues. CDR1 and CDR2 from the germline V gene are SGHTA and FQGTGA. CDR3 residues: CASSLLSTEHRPNEQFF. Written as DNA, the CDR3 is TGTGCCAGCAGCTTACTATCGACCGAACATCGCCCCAATGAGCAGTTCTTC.

This clone was seen at least ten times. The chain combines TRBV28 with TRBJ2-7; TRBD1 matches 9 bases. CDR3 length: 16 residues. V lost 3 bases, J lost 1 base, and 7 bases stayed unmatched. Germline CDR1 is MDHEN and CDR2 is SYDVKM. In DNA, the CDR3 is TGTGCCAGCAGTTTGCTCGGGACAGGGTCGTCCTACGAGCAGTACTTC. It codes for CASSLLGTGSSYEQYF.

The chain couples TRBV11-1 to TRBJ2-1, with 9 bases aligning to TRBD2. This CDR3 is 16 amino acids long. V lost 1 base, J lost 2 bases, and 3 bases stayed unmatched. CDR1 is SGHAT and CDR2 is FQDESV in the germline V gene (reference sequence). CDR3 protein: CASSLGVAGAYNEQFF. In DNA, the CDR3 is TGTGCCAGCAGCTTAGGGGTAGCGGGAGCCTACAATGAGCAGTTCTTC. The entire variable domain, with the rest obtained from reference TRBV11-1 and TRBJ2-1, is as follows: EAEVAQSPRYKITEKSQAVAFWCDPISGHATLYWYRQILGQGPELLVQFQDESVVDDSQLPKDRFSAERLKGVDSTLKIQPAELGDSAMYLCASSLGVAGAYNEQFFGPGTRLTVL.

This clone was counted ten times or more. In nucleotides, the CDR3 is TGTGCCAGTAGGACTAGCGGGAGCGGGCCCTACGAGCAGTACTTC. This encodes CASRTSGSGPYEQYF. The chain links TRBV19 to TRBJ2-7, with 12 bases identical to TRBD2. From germline, CDR1 is LNHDA and CDR2 SQIVND (reference sequence). There are 15 residues in the CDR3. Trimming took 6 bases from V and 2 from J; bases not matched to a gene: 5.

This clone was observed at least ten times. V gene TRBV11-2 combines with J gene TRBJ2-3; 7 nucleotides agree with TRBD2. CDR1 and CDR2 (germline): SGHAT, FQNNGV. V lost 5 bases to trimming and J lost 2 bases; unmatched junction nucleotides: 7. The CDR3 spans 15 residues. CDR3 sequence reads: CASSPQTSSTDTQYF. CDR3 DNA: TGTGCCAGCAGCCCCCAGACTAGCTCCACAGATACGCAGTATTTT.

CDR3 sequence (DNA): TGTGCCAGCAGCTTAGTGGGAGCCCCTCGTCCAGATACGCAGTATTTT. Translated, it gives CASSLVGAPRPDTQYF. The chain is built from TRBV7-8 and TRBJ2-3; a weak D match, TRBD2 (5 bases). Deletions cut 1 base from V and 4 bases from J, with 15 bases between. The CDR3 runs 16 residues. Germline CDR1 reads SGHVS; CDR2 reads FQNEAQ.

This clone was seen a handful of times. This rearrangement joins TRBV6-1 to TRBJ2-7; TRBD1 matches 7 bases. The CDR3 contains 16 residues. Germline lookup yields CDR1 MNHNS and CDR2 SASEGT. With V trimmed by 0 bases and J by 0 bases, 5 bases remained unmatched. Here the CDR3 DNA reads TGTGCCAGCAGTGAAGCGTCCTGGGACAGCTCCTACGAGCAGTACTTC. Protein product: CASSEASWDSSYEQYF.

The V and J genes are TRBV7-2 and TRBJ2-7, with D maybe TRBD2 (5 bases). V lost 5 bases to trimming and J lost 3 bases, with 14 bases between them. The CDR3 runs to 14 residues. Germline V gene lookup returns CDR1 SGHTA and CDR2 FQGNSA. Written as DNA, the CDR3 is TGTGCCAGCAGCCTCTACCCAGGACTCTACGAGCAGTACTTC. This translates into CASSLYPGLYEQYF.

This clone showed up many times. The chain joins TRBV20-1 to TRBJ1-3; unclear D gene. V shed 4 bases and J shed 0 bases, with 16 bases lying between them. This CDR3 is 16 amino acids long. Germline CDR1 and CDR2: DFQATT and SNEGSKA (reference sequence). The CDR3 bases are TGCAGTGCTAACTACTATCAAGGGAACTCTGGAAACACCATATATTTT. Translation gives CSANYYQGNSGNTIYF.

The rearrangement uses TRBV6-2 or TRBV6-3 and TRBJ2-5; D not certain. CDR3 size: 14 residues. Trimming removed 5 bases at V and 5 bases at J, with 15 bases between. Germline-derived CDR1 and CDR2 are MNHEY and SVGEGT. CDR3 amino acids: CASSLYSSEETQYF. In DNA form, the CDR3 reads TGTGCCAGCAGTCTGTACAGCTCAGAGGAGACCCAGTACTTC.

This sequence joins TRBV6-2 or TRBV6-3 and TRBJ2-6; D is perhaps TRBD2 (6 bases). CDR3 size: 18 residues. Trimming pared 6 bases from V and 0 bases from J, leaving 18 bases between. Germline V gene sequence: CDR1 MNHEY, CDR2 SVGEGT. The CDR3 loop is CASRYGTSRHSGANVLTF. In DNA form, the CDR3 reads TGTGCCAGCAGATACGGGACTTCTAGGCACTCTGGGGCCAACGTCCTGACTTTC.

This clone was seen repeatedly, ten times or more. This chain uses TRBV20-1 with TRBJ1-5; weak D call: TRBD1 (6 bases). The CDR3 runs 13 residues. Germline CDR1 DFQATT, CDR2 SNEGSKA (reference sequence). Trimming stripped 6 bases from V and 9 bases from J, with 18 bases between. CDR3 protein: CSAPRGRGRPQHF. CDR3 coding DNA: TGCAGTGCCCCCCGGGGGCGCGGGAGGCCCCAGCATTTT.

This clone was seen repeatedly, ten times or more. The chain recombines TRBV11-3 with TRBJ2-3; TRBD2 might be the D (6 bases). Per germline, CDR1 SGHNT and CDR2 YENEEA. Between the trimmed V and J ends, which lost 7 bases and 3 bases, there was a span of 11 bases. CDR3 size: 13 residues. For the CDR3, the DNA is TGTGCCAGCAAAGGGACTTTAACAGATACGCAGTATTTT. Its protein product is CASKGTLTDTQYF.